What follows describes a single T cell receptor beta chain. The sample comes from a study of blood T cell repertoires in COVID-19. Per germline, CDR1 MNHNS and CDR2 SASEGT. The CDR3 is made up of 18 amino acids. J gave up 0 bases and V 3 bases, and 9 bases lay outside the gene matches. As processed by the authors: Amplification from reference gene primers served as the basis for estimated nucleated cell counts. Sequencing used immunoSEQ multiplex PCR; TCRdb keeps in-frame clones, though not all of them. Clone size and the V and J calls come from that table; the DNA yielded D and trimming. The profile shows roughly 120,000 clones, 90% of them singletons.

Sample: peripheral blood. The TCR sequence derives from a human donor with active COVID-19. The donor label of this sample is uncertain. The J gene is TRBJ1-5, the V gene TRBV6-1, with 9 bases fitting TRBD1. The DNA of the CDR3 is TGTGCCAGCAGTGAGACCCGGGACAGGGTCGGTAGCAATCAGCCCCAGCATTTT. Protein product: CASSETRDRVGSNQPQHF.